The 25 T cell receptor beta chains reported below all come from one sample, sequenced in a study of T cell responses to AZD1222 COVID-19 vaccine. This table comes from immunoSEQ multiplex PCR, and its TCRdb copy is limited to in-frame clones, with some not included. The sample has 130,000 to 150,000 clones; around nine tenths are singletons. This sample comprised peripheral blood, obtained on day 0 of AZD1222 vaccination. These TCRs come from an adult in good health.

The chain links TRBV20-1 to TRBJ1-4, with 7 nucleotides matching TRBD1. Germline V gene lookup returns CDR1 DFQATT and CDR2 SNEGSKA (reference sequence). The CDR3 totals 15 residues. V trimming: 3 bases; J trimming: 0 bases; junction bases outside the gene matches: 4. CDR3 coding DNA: TGCAGTGCTAGTAAGGGGGCCTCAACTAATGAAAAACTGTTTTTT. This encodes CSASKGASTNEKLFF.

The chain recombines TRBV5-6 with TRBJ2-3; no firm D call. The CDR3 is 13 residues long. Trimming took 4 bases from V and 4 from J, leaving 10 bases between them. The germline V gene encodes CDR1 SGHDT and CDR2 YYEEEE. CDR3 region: CASSRALPDTQYF. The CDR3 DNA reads TGTGCCAGCAGCCGGGCCCTCCCAGATACGCAGTATTTT.

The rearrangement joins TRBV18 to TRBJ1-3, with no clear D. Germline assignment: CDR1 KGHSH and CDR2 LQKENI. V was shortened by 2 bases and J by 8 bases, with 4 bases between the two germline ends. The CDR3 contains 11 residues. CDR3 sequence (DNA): TGTGCCAGCTCACCAGATGACACCATATATTTT. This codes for CASSPDDTIYF.

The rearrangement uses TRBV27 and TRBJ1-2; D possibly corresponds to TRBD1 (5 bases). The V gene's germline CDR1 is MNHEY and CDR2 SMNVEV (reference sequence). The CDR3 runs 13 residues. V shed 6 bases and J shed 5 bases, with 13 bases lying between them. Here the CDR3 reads CASRGPGFYGYTF. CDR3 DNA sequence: TGTGCCAGCAGGGGGCCAGGATTTTATGGCTACACCTTC.

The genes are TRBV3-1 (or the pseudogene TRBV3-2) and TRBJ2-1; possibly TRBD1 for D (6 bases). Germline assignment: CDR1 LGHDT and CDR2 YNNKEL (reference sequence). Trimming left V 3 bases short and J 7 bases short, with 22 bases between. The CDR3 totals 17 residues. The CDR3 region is CASSHPTTGFLGNEQFF. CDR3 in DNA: TGTGCCAGCAGCCACCCTACCACAGGGTTTTTGGGTAATGAGCAGTTCTTC.

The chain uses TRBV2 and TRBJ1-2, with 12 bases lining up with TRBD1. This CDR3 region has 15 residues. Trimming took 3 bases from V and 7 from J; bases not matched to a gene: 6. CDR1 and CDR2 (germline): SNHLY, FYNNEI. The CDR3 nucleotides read TGTGCCAGCAGTGACTGGGACAGGGGGCAGGGTGGCTACACCTTC. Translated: CASSDWDRGQGGYTF.

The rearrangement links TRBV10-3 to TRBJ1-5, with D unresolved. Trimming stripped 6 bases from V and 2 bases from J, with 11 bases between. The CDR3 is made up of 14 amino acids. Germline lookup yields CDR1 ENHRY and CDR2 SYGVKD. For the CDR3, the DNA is TGTGCCATCAGCCCGGACGGACGCAATCAGCCCCAGCATTTT. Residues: CAISPDGRNQPQHF.

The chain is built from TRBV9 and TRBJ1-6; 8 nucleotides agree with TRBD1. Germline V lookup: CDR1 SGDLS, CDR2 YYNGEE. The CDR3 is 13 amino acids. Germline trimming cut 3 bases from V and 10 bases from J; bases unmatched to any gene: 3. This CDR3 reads CASSADRDSPLHF. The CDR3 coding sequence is TGTGCCAGCAGCGCGGACAGGGACTCACCCCTCCACTTT.

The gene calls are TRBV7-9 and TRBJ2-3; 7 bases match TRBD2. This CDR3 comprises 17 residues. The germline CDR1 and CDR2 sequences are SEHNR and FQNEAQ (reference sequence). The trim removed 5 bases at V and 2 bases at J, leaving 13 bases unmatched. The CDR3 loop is CASSPTPLARNTDTQYF. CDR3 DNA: TGTGCCAGCAGCCCAACCCCACTAGCGCGTAACACAGATACGCAGTATTTT.

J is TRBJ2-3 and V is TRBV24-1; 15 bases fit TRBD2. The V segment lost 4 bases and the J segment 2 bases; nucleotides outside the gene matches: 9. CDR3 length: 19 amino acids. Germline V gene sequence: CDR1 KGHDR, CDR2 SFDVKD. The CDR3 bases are TGTGCCACCAGTGACCACAGGACTAGCGGGGGGGCCCTCACAGATACGCAGTATTTT. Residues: CATSDHRTSGGALTDTQYF.

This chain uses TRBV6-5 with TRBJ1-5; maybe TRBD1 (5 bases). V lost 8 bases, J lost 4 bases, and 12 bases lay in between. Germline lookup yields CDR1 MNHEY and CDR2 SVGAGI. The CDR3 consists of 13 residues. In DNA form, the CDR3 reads TGTGCCAGCCGACAGACGAGGAATCAGCCCCAGCATTTT. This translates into CASRQTRNQPQHF.

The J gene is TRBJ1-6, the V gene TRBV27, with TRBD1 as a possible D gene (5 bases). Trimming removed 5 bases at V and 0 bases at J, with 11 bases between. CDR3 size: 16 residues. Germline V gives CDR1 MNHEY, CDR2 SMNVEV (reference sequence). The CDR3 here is CASSDRISSYNSPLHF. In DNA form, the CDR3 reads TGTGCCAGCAGTGACAGAATAAGCTCCTATAATTCACCCCTCCACTTT.

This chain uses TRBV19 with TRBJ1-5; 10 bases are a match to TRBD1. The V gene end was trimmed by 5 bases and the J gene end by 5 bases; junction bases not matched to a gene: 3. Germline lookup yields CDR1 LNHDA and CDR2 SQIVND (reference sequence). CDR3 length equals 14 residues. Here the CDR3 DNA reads TGTGCCAGTAGTCGACAGGGGGCTGATCAGCCCCAGCATTTT. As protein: CASSRQGADQPQHF.

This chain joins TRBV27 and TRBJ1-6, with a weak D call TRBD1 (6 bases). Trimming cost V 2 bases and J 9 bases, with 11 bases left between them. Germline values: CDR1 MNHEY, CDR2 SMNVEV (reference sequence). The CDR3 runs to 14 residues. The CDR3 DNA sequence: TGTGCCAGCAGTTTAAACAGGGAGCGTTCACCCCTCCACTTT. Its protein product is CASSLNRERSPLHF.

The CDR3: CASSVAPTVDSPLHF. The CDR3 DNA sequence: TGTGCCAGCAGCGTAGCTCCGACAGTGGATTCACCCCTCCACTTT. The chain combines TRBV9 with TRBJ1-6; tentatively, D is TRBD1 (5 bases). Germline V lookup: CDR1 SGDLS, CDR2 YYNGEE. This CDR3 region has 15 residues. Trimming removed 0 bases at V and 8 bases at J, with 12 bases between.

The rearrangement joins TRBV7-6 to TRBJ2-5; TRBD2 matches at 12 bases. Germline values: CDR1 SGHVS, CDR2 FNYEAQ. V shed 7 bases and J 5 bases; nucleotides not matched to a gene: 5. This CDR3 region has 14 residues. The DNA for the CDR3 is TGTGCCAGCACCCGACTAGCGGGGGCGGAGACCCAGTACTTC. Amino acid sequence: CASTRLAGAETQYF.

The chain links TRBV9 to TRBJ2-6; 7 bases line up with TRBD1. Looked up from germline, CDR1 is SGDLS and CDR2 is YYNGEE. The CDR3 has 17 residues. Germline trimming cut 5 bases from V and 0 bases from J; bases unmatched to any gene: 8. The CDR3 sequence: CASRDRNSPSGANVLTF. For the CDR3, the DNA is TGTGCCAGCAGGGACAGGAACTCGCCCTCTGGGGCCAACGTCCTGACTTTC.

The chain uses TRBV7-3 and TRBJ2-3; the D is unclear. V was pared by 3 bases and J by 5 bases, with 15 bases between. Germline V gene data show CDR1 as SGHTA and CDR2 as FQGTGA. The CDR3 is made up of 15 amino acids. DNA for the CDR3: TGTGCCAGCAGCTTTGTCCCTCGCGCATTAGATACGCAGTATTTT. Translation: CASSFVPRALDTQYF.

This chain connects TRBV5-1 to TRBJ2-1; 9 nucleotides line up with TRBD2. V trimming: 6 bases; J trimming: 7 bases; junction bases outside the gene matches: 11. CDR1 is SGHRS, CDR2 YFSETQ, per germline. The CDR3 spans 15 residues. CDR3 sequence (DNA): TGCGCCAGCAACCCGGGAGCGGGGGGACTGAATGAGCAGTTCTTC. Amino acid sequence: CASNPGAGGLNEQFF.

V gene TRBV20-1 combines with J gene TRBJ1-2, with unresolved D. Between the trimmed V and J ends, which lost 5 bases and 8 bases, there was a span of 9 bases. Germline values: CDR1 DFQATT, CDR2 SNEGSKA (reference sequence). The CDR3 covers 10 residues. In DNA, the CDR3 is TGCAGTGCTCGGCGTCGCGGCTACACCTTC. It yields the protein CSARRRGYTF.

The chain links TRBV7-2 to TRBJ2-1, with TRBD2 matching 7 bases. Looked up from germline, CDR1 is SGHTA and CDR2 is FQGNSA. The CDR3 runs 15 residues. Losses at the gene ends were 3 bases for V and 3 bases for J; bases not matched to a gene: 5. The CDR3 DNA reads TGTGCCAGCAGCTTCACCCGGGGGGTCTACAATGAGCAGTTCTTC. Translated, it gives CASSFTRGVYNEQFF. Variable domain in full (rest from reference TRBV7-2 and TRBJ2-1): GAGVSQSPSNKVTEKGKDVELRCDPISGHTALYWYRQSLGQGLEFLIYFQGNSAPDKSGLPSDRFSAERTGGSVSTLTIQRTQQEDSAVYLCASSFTRGVYNEQFFGPGTRLTVL.

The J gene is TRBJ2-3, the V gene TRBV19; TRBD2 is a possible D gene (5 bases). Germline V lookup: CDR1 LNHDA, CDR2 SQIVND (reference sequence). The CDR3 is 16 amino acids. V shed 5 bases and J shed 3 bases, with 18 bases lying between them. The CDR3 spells CASSFLLVSSTDTQYF. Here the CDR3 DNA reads TGTGCCAGTAGTTTTTTACTAGTCTCATCGACAGATACGCAGTATTTT.

CDR3 sequence: CASSQDVGIYGYTF. The CDR3 coding sequence is TGCGCCAGCAGCCAAGATGTCGGGATCTATGGCTACACCTTC. The V call is TRBV4-3, the J call TRBJ1-2; the D is unclear. The V end was cut by 0 bases, the J end by 4 bases, with 9 bases between. This CDR3 is built from 14 residues. Per germline, CDR1 LGHNA and CDR2 YSLEER.

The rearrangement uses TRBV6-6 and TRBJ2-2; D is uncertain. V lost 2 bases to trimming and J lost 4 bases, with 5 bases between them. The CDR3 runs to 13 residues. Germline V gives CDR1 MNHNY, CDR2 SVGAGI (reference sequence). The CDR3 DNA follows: TGTGCCAGCAGTTACGGGTTCACCGGGGAGCTGTTTTTT. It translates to CASSYGFTGELFF.

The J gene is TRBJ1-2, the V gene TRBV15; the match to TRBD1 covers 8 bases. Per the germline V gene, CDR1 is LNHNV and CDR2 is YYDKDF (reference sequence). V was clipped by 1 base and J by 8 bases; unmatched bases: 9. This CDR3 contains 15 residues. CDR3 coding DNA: TGTGCCACCAGCAGAGCGACAGGGGATTTGGGCGGCTACACCTTC. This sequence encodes CATSRATGDLGGYTF. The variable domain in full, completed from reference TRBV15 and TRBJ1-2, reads DAMVIQNPRYQVTQFGKPVTLSCSQTLNHNVMYWYQQKSSQAPKLLFHYYDKDFNNEADTPDNFQSRRPNTSFCFLDIRSPGLGDTAMYLCATSRATGDLGGYTFGSGTRLTVV.